This TCR beta chain was recovered during a study of blood T cell repertoires in COVID-19. The CDR3 is 18 amino acids. Trimming left V 2 bases short and J 0 bases short, with 19 bases between. Germline CDR1 is WNHNN and CDR2 is SYGVQD (reference sequence). Study processing details: Amplifying reference gene primers gave estimates of nucleated cell counts. Libraries were prepared by immunoSEQ multiplex PCR; TCRdb keeps only in-frame clonotypes and omits some of them. The D gene and trimming were derived from the DNA, and the V and J assignments and clone size from that table. The sample has about 50,000 clones, over 70% seen once.

The sequence was collected from a woman aged 80 or over with acute or convalescent COVID-19. Sequenced material: peripheral blood. The V and J genes are TRBV10-1 and TRBJ2-5; tentative D call: TRBD1 (5 bases). The CDR3 here is CASSERTQVGKYQETQYF. As DNA, the CDR3 is TGCGCCAGCAGTGAGAGGACACAAGTTGGGAAGTACCAAGAGACCCAGTACTTC.